These 24 T cell receptor beta chains were sequenced from one sample in a study of T cell responses to AZD1222 COVID-19 vaccine. Sequenced by immunoSEQ multiplex PCR; TCRdb stores in-frame clones only, minus some. Of fewer than 130,000 clones in the sample, 92% are singletons; the top ten hold 0.95% to 1.5%. The specimen was peripheral blood, collected on day 0 of AZD1222 vaccination. The source of these receptors is an adult in good health.

The chain uses TRBV6-4 and TRBJ2-1; 9 nucleotides align to TRBD1. CDR1 MRHNA and CDR2 SNTAGT come from the germline V gene. The CDR3 loop spans 13 amino acids. Germline trimming cut 5 bases from V and 6 bases from J; bases unmatched to any gene: 2. CDR3 region: CASSRQGGNEQFF. In nucleotides, the CDR3 is TGTGCCAGCAGTAGACAGGGGGGCAATGAGCAGTTCTTC.

This clone was picked up one time. The chain couples TRBV2 to TRBJ2-1; no reliable D call. CDR3 length: 13 residues. V lost 4 bases and J lost 5, with 9 bases in between. Looked up from germline, CDR1 is SNHLY and CDR2 is FYNNEI. The CDR3 nucleotides are TGTGCCAGCAGTGGAGAGCTAAACAATGAGCAGTTCTTC. It yields the protein CASSGELNNEQFF.

V and J are TRBV19 and TRBJ2-5; 11 nucleotides match TRBD2. Looked up from germline, CDR1 is LNHDA and CDR2 is SQIVND (reference sequence). CDR3 size: 14 residues. The ends lost 9 bases at V and 1 base at J; junction bases unmatched: 4. The DNA for the CDR3 is TGTGCCAGCAACGGGACTAGCGGCCAAGAGACCCAGTACTTC. Translation: CASNGTSGQETQYF.

This clone was counted a few times. The V call is TRBV2, the J call TRBJ2-2; D may be TRBD1 (6 bases). Germline V gene sequence: CDR1 SNHLY, CDR2 FYNNEI. The ends were cut back, 4 bases at V and 1 base at J, with 7 bases in the middle. This CDR3 has 14 residues. CDR3 protein: CASSAGQNTGELFF. In nucleotides, the CDR3 is TGTGCCAGCAGTGCGGGACAGAACACCGGGGAGCTGTTTTTT.

Written as DNA, the CDR3 is TGTGCCAGCAGAATATCCGGGACCGGGAGAGAGACCCAGTACTTC. Translation gives CASRISGTGRETQYF. J is TRBJ2-5 and V is TRBV27, with D tentatively TRBD2 (6 bases). CDR3 length: 15 residues. The ends were cut back, 6 bases at V and 4 bases at J, with 18 bases in the middle. Germline V gene sequence: CDR1 MNHEY, CDR2 SMNVEV (reference sequence).

This clone has only one observation. CDR3 sequence (DNA): TGTGCCAGCAGCATCTTTCGGACAGGGGGCACAGATACGCAGTATTTT. Protein: CASSIFRTGGTDTQYF. The V call is TRBV27, the J call TRBJ2-3, with 9 bases fitting TRBD1. Losses at the gene ends were 6 bases for V and 1 base for J; bases not matched to a gene: 8. The germline CDR1 and CDR2 sequences are MNHEY and SMNVEV (reference sequence). The CDR3 length is 16 residues.

The chain carries TRBV6-2 or TRBV6-3 and TRBJ1-5; possible D gene TRBD1, 5 bases. Germline-derived CDR1 and CDR2 are MNHEY and SVGEGT. With 0 bases removed from V and 11 bases from J, the gap between germline ends came to 8 bases. This CDR3 spans 12 amino acids. The CDR3 sequence is CASSYSIRAQHF. DNA for the CDR3: TGTGCCAGCAGTTACTCGATCAGGGCCCAGCATTTT.

The V and J genes are TRBV4-3 and TRBJ2-7, with a weak D call TRBD1 (6 bases). CDR1 is LGHNA, CDR2 YSLEER, per germline. The CDR3 loop spans 16 amino acids. The V and J ends lost 3 bases and 7 bases respectively, with 22 bases between them. Here the CDR3 DNA reads TGCGCCAGCAGCCAGTCACCGGGACAAGGGGTCGGAGAGCAGTACTTC. Its protein is CASSQSPGQGVGEQYF.

This chain connects TRBV9 to TRBJ2-7; the match to TRBD2 covers 7 bases. The CDR3 runs 15 residues. Germline V gives CDR1 SGDLS, CDR2 YYNGEE. V lost 4 bases and J lost 0; bases outside the gene matches: 7. Here the CDR3 DNA reads TGTGCCAGCAGCCCTGGCGGGGGAAGCTCCTACGAGCAGTACTTC. Translating it yields CASSPGGGSSYEQYF. Complete variable domain (other parts from reference TRBV9 and TRBJ2-7): DSGVTQTPKHLITATGQRVTLRCSPRSGDLSVYWYQQSLDQGLQFLIQYYNGEERAKGNILERFSAQQFPDLHSELNLSSLELGDSALYFCASSPGGGSSYEQYFGPGTRLTVT.

The V and J genes are TRBV9 and TRBJ2-5, with 11 bases aligning to TRBD2. CDR3 length: 18 amino acids. V gave up 0 bases and J gave up 4 bases; unmatched junction bases: 11. Germline values: CDR1 SGDLS, CDR2 YYNGEE. In DNA, the CDR3 is TGTGCCAGCAGCGTAGCCAATAGCGGGGGGGCCGCGGGAGAGACCCAGTACTTC. Protein: CASSVANSGGAAGETQYF.

The chain carries TRBV11-3 and TRBJ2-2; TRBD1 might be the D (6 bases). The V gene lost 5 bases and the J gene lost 1 base, with 11 bases spanning the gap. There are 15 residues in the CDR3. From germline, CDR1 is SGHNT and CDR2 YENEEA. CDR3 sequence: CASSQGGMNTGELFF. For the CDR3, the DNA is TGTGCCAGCAGCCAAGGGGGAATGAACACCGGGGAGCTGTTTTTT.

This clone has just one count. The chain is built from TRBV7-2 and TRBJ1-4, with a tentative D call TRBD1 (6 bases). Trimming shortened V by 5 bases and J by 3 bases, and 10 bases separated the two germline ends. The V gene's germline CDR1 is SGHTA and CDR2 FQGNSA. The length of the CDR3 is 14 residues. CDR3 region: CASSLDSSNEKLFF. In DNA, the CDR3 is TGTGCCAGCAGCCTGGACAGTTCTAATGAAAAACTGTTTTTT.

The J gene is TRBJ2-1, the V gene TRBV4-1; the D is unclear. The CDR3 is 17 amino acids. Germline V gene data show CDR1 as MGHRA and CDR2 as YSYEKL. Deletions cut 0 bases from V and 3 bases from J, with 15 bases between. CDR3 in amino acids: CASSQDLFRPDYNEQFF. DNA for the CDR3: TGCGCCAGCAGCCAAGATCTTTTTCGGCCGGACTACAATGAGCAGTTCTTC.

This chain connects TRBV7-7 to TRBJ2-7; D gene unclear. CDR3 length equals 14 residues. Germline CDR1 SSHAT, CDR2 FNYEAQ (reference sequence). The V end was cut by 1 base, the J end by 3 bases, with 10 bases between. CDR3 bases: TGTGCCAGCAGCTTAGACAGAACCCACTACGAGCAGTACTTC. It is translated as CASSLDRTHYEQYF.

The chain links TRBV10-3 to TRBJ2-3; 7 bases align to TRBD1. Germline trimming cut 0 bases from V and 4 bases from J; bases unmatched to any gene: 10. Germline V gene sequence: CDR1 ENHRY, CDR2 SYGVKD. The CDR3 is 17 residues long. The CDR3 spells CAISESGKGASADTQYF. In nucleotides, the CDR3 is TGTGCCATCAGTGAGTCAGGAAAGGGGGCATCCGCAGATACGCAGTATTTT.

The gene calls are TRBV7-2 and TRBJ1-1; D is unclear. The length of the CDR3 is 14 residues. V lost 1 base to trimming and J lost 2 bases, with 8 bases between them. Germline CDR1 and CDR2: SGHTA and FQGNSA. The CDR3 coding sequence is TGTGCCAGCAGCTTAGGCGCCAGAAACACTGAAGCTTTCTTT. Its translation is CASSLGARNTEAFF.

The V call is TRBV7-3, the J call TRBJ2-2; 10 nucleotides agree with TRBD2. The CDR3 extends over 16 amino acids. J lost 4 bases, V lost 8 bases, and 10 bases had no gene match. Germline lookup yields CDR1 SGHTA and CDR2 FQGTGA. The CDR3 DNA follows: TGTGCCAGCGCAGCGGGAGGGCCCCCGGGCACCGGGGAGCTGTTTTTT. Its translation is CASAAGGPPGTGELFF.

J is TRBJ1-4 and V is TRBV11-3; a weak D match, TRBD1 (5 bases). The CDR3 spans 16 residues. Germline CDR1 SGHNT, CDR2 YENEEA. Deletions cut 5 bases from V and 0 bases from J, with 13 bases between. The CDR3 bases are TGTGCCAGCAGCACAAGGGACGGTGCAACTAATGAAAAACTGTTTTTT. Protein: CASSTRDGATNEKLFF.

The chain carries TRBV19 and TRBJ2-3, with TRBD2 matching over 11 bases. V shed 5 bases, J shed 8 bases, and the junction held 12 bases outside the gene matches. CDR3 length: 16 amino acids. Looked up from germline, CDR1 is LNHDA and CDR2 is SQIVND (reference sequence). The CDR3 bases are TGTGCCAGTAGTCCCGTCGGCCTAGCGGGAGGTATTACGCAGTATTTT. Translated: CASSPVGLAGGITQYF.

In this sample, this clone turned up once. The rearrangement links TRBV2 to TRBJ2-3, with TRBD2 identical over 8 bases. The CDR3 loop spans 15 amino acids. V was pared by 4 bases and J by 14 bases, with 17 bases of the junction left unmatched. Looked up from germline, CDR1 is SNHLY and CDR2 is FYNNEI. CDR3 amino acids: CASSAVRGESARMYF. The DNA for the CDR3 is TGTGCCAGCAGTGCCGTGCGGGGGGAGAGCGCCCGGATGTATTTT.

The rearrangement uses TRBV7-2 and TRBJ2-7; perhaps TRBD1 as D (5 bases). CDR3 length: 14 amino acids. The ends were cut back, 5 bases at V and 5 bases at J, with 16 bases in the middle. The V gene's germline CDR1 is SGHTA and CDR2 FQGNSA. The CDR3 is CASSLEVVRDEQYF. The CDR3 nucleotides are TGTGCCAGCAGCCTAGAGGTTGTCAGGGACGAGCAGTACTTC.

This clone was seen a handful of times. The gene calls are TRBV7-3 and TRBJ2-7, with 14 positions matching TRBD2. J lost 6 bases, V lost 4 bases, and 2 bases had no gene match. The CDR3 runs to 14 residues. Germline V lookup: CDR1 SGHTA, CDR2 FQGTGA. CDR3: CASSSGTSGSEQYF. CDR3 nucleotide sequence: TGTGCCAGCAGCTCCGGGACTAGCGGGAGCGAGCAGTACTTC.

This rearrangement joins TRBV18 to TRBJ1-2; D uncertain. The CDR3 totals 13 residues. Trimming cost V 0 bases and J 4 bases, with 6 bases left between them. CDR1 and CDR2 from the germline V gene are KGHSH and LQKENI. CDR3 in amino acids: CASSPPGFYGYTF. In DNA, the CDR3 is TGTGCCAGCTCACCACCGGGGTTCTATGGCTACACCTTC.

The V and J genes are TRBV27 and TRBJ2-7, with TRBD2 matching 8 bases. CDR1 and CDR2 (germline): MNHEY, SMNVEV (reference sequence). This CDR3 contains 15 residues. V lost 5 bases and J lost 1; bases outside the gene matches: 7. The CDR3 loop is CASSATSGWSYEQYF. The CDR3 DNA reads TGTGCCAGCAGTGCAACTAGCGGCTGGTCCTACGAGCAGTACTTC.